The 21 T cell receptor beta chains presented below share a single source sample, sequenced in a study of Graves' ophthalmopathy and Graves' hyperthyroidism. Amplified TCR beta CDR3 regions were obtained using RNA transcripts as template. The library came from an HTBI-primed first-round RT-PCR and a second-round multiplex PCR. One entry per CDR3 protein, called by TCRdb with MiXCR from the multiplex PCR reads. In the table there are about 370,000 distinct CDR3 sequences, approximately 18% of which are singletons. The sequenced sample was peripheral blood. The receptors were gathered from an adult woman with stable Graves' hyperthyroidism.

This clonotype was counted many times. The gene calls are TRBV7-2 and TRBJ2-7, with D unresolved. This CDR3 is 15 amino acids long. Trimming removed 5 bases from V and 0 bases from J, with 14 bases in between. Germline V gene sequence: CDR1 SGHTA, CDR2 FQGNSA. CDR3 nucleotide sequence: TGTGCCAGCAGCACACATTGGTCTCGCTCCTACGAGCAGTACTTC. Amino acid sequence: CASSTHWSRSYEQYF.

This clonotype was seen repeatedly, ten times or more. The chain uses TRBV27 and TRBJ1-1; D is possibly TRBD1 (5 bases). Trimming cost V 7 bases and J 0 bases, with 12 bases left between them. The length of the CDR3 is 14 residues. Germline assignment: CDR1 MNHEY and CDR2 SMNVEV (reference sequence). This chain's CDR3 is CASTPGRMNTEAFF. The CDR3 DNA sequence: TGTGCCAGCACCCCGGGACGTATGAACACTGAAGCTTTCTTT.

Note on this clonotype: At one of its ends the junction is not consistent with the germline gene, which may arise from a read error. The V call is TRBV18, the J call TRBJ2-5; D may be TRBD1 (6 bases). The CDR3 loop spans 14 amino acids. Germline CDR1 reads KGHSH; CDR2 reads LQKENI. CDR3 in amino acids: CASSPPDRKETRYF. For the CDR3, the DNA is TGTGCCAGCTCACCACCGGACAGAAAAGAGACCCGGTACTTC. Full variable domain (remainder filled in from reference TRBV18 and TRBJ2-5): NAGVMQNPRHLVRRRGQEARLRCSPMKGHSHVYWYRQLPEEGLKFMVYLQKENIIDESGMPKERFSAEFPKEGPSILRIQQVVRGDSAAYFCASSPPDRKETRYFGPGTRLLVL.

This clonotype was found many times. The genes are TRBV6-5 and TRBJ2-2; 7 bases are a match to TRBD2. The CDR3 totals 15 residues. The germline gives CDR1 MNHEY, CDR2 SVGAGI. Trimming cost V 4 bases and J 3 bases; bases outside gene matches: 5. DNA of the CDR3: TGTGCCAGCAGTTTAAGCGGGGACTACACCGGGGAGCTGTTTTTT. This encodes CASSLSGDYTGELFF.

Many counts were recorded for this clonotype. V usage is TRBV5-1 and J usage is TRBJ2-7; TRBD1 matches at 7 bases. The CDR3 has 13 amino acids. The V segment lost 4 bases and the J segment 3 bases; nucleotides outside the gene matches: 4. CDR1 and CDR2 (germline): SGHRS, YFSETQ. The CDR3 is CASSRGQLYEQYF. The CDR3 DNA follows: TGCGCCAGCAGCAGGGGACAGCTCTACGAGCAGTACTTC.

This clonotype was counted ten times or more. V usage is TRBV28 and J usage is TRBJ2-2; D may be TRBD1 (5 bases). The germline V gene has CDR1 MDHEN and CDR2 SYDVKM. The CDR3 length is 14 residues. V lost 1 base to trimming and J lost 7 bases, with 10 bases between them. The CDR3 DNA is TGTGCCAGCAGTTTATCAGGGTTGGACGGGGAGCTGTTTTTT. Amino acids: CASSLSGLDGELFF. The variable domain in full, with the rest retrieved from reference TRBV28 and TRBJ2-2, is DVKVTQSSRYLVKRTGEKVFLECVQDMDHENMFWYRQDPGLGLRLIYFSYDVKMKEKGDIPEGYSVSREKKERFSLILESASTNQTSMYLCASSLSGLDGELFFGEGSRLTVL.

This clonotype was detected many times. The chain is built from TRBV12-3 or TRBV12-4 and TRBJ1-2; D remains ambiguous. The CDR3 has 13 amino acids. The germline V and J ends were trimmed by 6 bases and 6 bases, with 14 bases remaining between them. The CDR3 sequence: CASSFGLLHGYTF. CDR3 in DNA: TGTGCCAGCAGCTTCGGACTCCTCCATGGCTACACCTTC.

The chain links TRBV28 to TRBJ1-2; D not resolved. This CDR3 is built from 14 residues. The germline V and J ends were trimmed by 3 bases and 8 bases, with 16 bases remaining between them. Germline V lookup: CDR1 MDHEN, CDR2 SYDVKM. CDR3 protein: CASSFSGSPVGYTF. Here the CDR3 DNA reads TGTGCCAGCAGTTTCTCGGGATCCCCGGTGGGCTACACCTTC.

This clonotype was observed many times. The chain links TRBV15 to TRBJ2-5; TRBD1 agrees at 7 bases. The CDR3 length is 15 residues. Per the germline V gene, CDR1 is LNHNV and CDR2 is YYDKDF (reference sequence). J was trimmed by 5 bases and V by 2 bases; bases with no gene match: 8. The DNA for the CDR3 is TGTGCCACCAGCAGACGACACAGGGGTGGGGAGACCCAGTACTTC. Its translation: CATSRRHRGGETQYF.

This clonotype was seen a handful of times. A much larger clonotype is one base distant, so this may be a read error. V usage is TRBV20-1 and J usage is TRBJ2-7, with D hard to call. The CDR3 covers 12 residues. CDR1 and CDR2 (germline): DFQATT, SNEGSKA (reference sequence). The V gene lost 1 base and the J gene lost 5 bases, with 9 bases spanning the gap. The CDR3 sequence is CSARGEGDEQYF. CDR3 nucleotides: TGCAGTGCTAGAGGTGAAGGCGACGAGCAGTACTTC.

The chain carries TRBV3-1 and TRBJ2-5; D is unclear. This CDR3 contains 17 residues. Trimming took 10 bases from V and 0 from J, leaving 24 bases between them. Per germline, CDR1 LGHDT and CDR2 YNNKEL (reference sequence). CDR3 sequence: CAIKPTPARQYQETQYF. In DNA, the CDR3 is TGTGCCATCAAGCCCACCCCGGCTCGTCAGTACCAAGAGACCCAGTACTTC.

This clonotype was observed at least ten times. The gene calls are TRBV3-1 and TRBJ2-7; tentatively, D is TRBD1 (5 bases). This CDR3 is built from 14 residues. Germline-derived CDR1 and CDR2 are LGHDT and YNNKEL (reference sequence). V was trimmed by 0 bases and J by 3 bases, leaving 9 bases between them. The CDR3 coding sequence is TGTGCCAGCAGCCAAGATCTGACAGACTACGAGCAGTACTTC. Residues: CASSQDLTDYEQYF.

The V call is TRBV6-2 or TRBV6-3, the J call TRBJ2-7; 7 bases line up with TRBD1. In germline, CDR1 is MNHEY, CDR2 SVGEGT. The CDR3 runs 12 residues. J lost 8 bases, V lost 4 bases, and 5 bases had no gene match. The CDR3 DNA reads as TGTGCCAGCAGTTTCGACAGGGCCCAGCAGTACTTC. Residues: CASSFDRAQQYF.

A word on this clonotype: This may stem from a read error, because a much larger clone lies one nucleotide away. The chain recombines TRBV28 with TRBJ2-7; D perhaps matches TRBD1 (6 bases). The V gene's germline CDR1 is MDHEN and CDR2 SYDVKM. CDR3 length: 12 amino acids. Trimming removed 2 bases from V and 9 bases from J, with 11 bases in between. The CDR3 loop reads CASSLTEGVQYV. DNA for the CDR3: TGTGCCAGCAGTTTAACCGAGGGGGTGCAGTACGTC.

This clonotype appeared a few times. V usage is TRBV5-4 and J usage is TRBJ1-2; 9 nucleotides align to TRBD1. V shed 1 base and J 6 bases; nucleotides not matched to a gene: 25. Germline CDR1 and CDR2: SGHNT and YYREEE (reference sequence). The CDR3 has 21 residues. In DNA form, the CDR3 reads TGTGCCAGCAGCTTGAAACCTCAAAGAAAAATCCACGAACAGGGGGCTCATGGCTACACCTTC. Translating gives CASSLKPQRKIHEQGAHGYTF.

Note on this clonotype: A much larger clone lies a single base off, so this may be a read error. The chain employs TRBV29-1 and TRBJ2-5, with D tentatively TRBD1 or TRBD2 (6 bases each). CDR1 and CDR2 (germline): SQVTM, ANQGSEA. CDR3 length: 14 amino acids. The V and J ends lost 8 bases and 5 bases respectively, with 21 bases between them. CDR3 sequence (DNA): TGCAGCTCCCGAAAATCGAGAGGGGGGGAGACCCAGTACTTC. As protein: CSSRKSRGGETQYF.

This clonotype was picked up many times. This rearrangement joins TRBV4-2 to TRBJ2-7; 7 bases are a match to TRBD1. This CDR3 comprises 15 residues. V gave up 1 base and J gave up 3 bases; unmatched junction bases: 6. Germline CDR1 is LGHNA and CDR2 is YNFKEQ. CDR3 in DNA: TGTGCCAGCAGCCAAGTTTGGGACAGAGACTACGAGCAGTACTTC. Protein product: CASSQVWDRDYEQYF.

This clonotype was recorded many times. The rearrangement joins TRBV4-2 to TRBJ2-5, with TRBD1 matching 8 bases. The CDR3 contains 15 residues. V shed 4 bases and J 5 bases; nucleotides not matched to a gene: 9. The germline V gene encodes CDR1 LGHNA and CDR2 YNFKEQ. Here the CDR3 DNA reads TGTGCCAGCAGCCCCCGGGGCAGGGGGCAGGAGACCCAGTACTTC. Encoded protein: CASSPRGRGQETQYF.

In its sample, this clonotype was seen many times. The rearrangement links TRBV28 to TRBJ1-1; a weak D match, TRBD1 (5 bases). CDR3 length: 14 residues. Germline assignment: CDR1 MDHEN and CDR2 SYDVKM. V shed 5 bases and J shed 8 bases, with 18 bases lying between them. The CDR3 loop is CASSVWDRLREAFF. The CDR3 coding sequence is TGTGCCAGCAGTGTCTGGGACCGGTTGCGGGAAGCTTTCTTT.

This clonotype was counted many times. V and J are TRBV6-1 and TRBJ1-6; a weak D match, TRBD1 (6 bases). The CDR3 is 15 residues long. Trimming removed 5 bases at V and 3 bases at J, with 11 bases between. Germline CDR1 reads MNHNS; CDR2 reads SASEGT. CDR3 sequence: CASSRTALYNSPLHF. CDR3 bases: TGTGCCAGCAGTAGGACAGCCCTCTATAATTCACCCCTCCACTTT.

The gene calls are TRBV28 and TRBJ1-2; D uncertain. This CDR3 spans 14 amino acids. The germline CDR1 and CDR2 sequences are MDHEN and SYDVKM. V shed 3 bases and J shed 2 bases, with 10 bases lying between them. In DNA, the CDR3 is TGTGCCAGCAGTTTTGCCAAAAAAAACTATGGCTACACCTTC. Protein: CASSFAKKNYGYTF.